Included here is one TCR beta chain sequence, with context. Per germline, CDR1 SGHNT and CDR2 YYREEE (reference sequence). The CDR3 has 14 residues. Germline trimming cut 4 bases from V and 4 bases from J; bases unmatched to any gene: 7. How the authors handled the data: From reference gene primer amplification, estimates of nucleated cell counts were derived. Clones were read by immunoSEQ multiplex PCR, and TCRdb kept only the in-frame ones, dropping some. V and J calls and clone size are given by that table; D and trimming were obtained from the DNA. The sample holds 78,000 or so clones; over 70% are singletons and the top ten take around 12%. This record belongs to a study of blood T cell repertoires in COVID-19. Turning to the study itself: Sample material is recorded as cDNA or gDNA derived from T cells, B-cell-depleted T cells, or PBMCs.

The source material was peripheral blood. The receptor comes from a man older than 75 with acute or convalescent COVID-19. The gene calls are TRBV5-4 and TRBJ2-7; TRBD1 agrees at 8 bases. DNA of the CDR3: TGTGCCAGCAGCCCCGGGACAGGATTTTACGAGCAGTACTTC. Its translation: CASSPGTGFYEQYF.